This T cell receptor beta chain appears in the sequencing data of a study of T cell repertoires in cytomegalovirus infection. Turning to the study itself: In public TCR beta signatures, there were indications of both CMV infection and matching HLA type.

TCRdb re-analysed the reads in MiXCR, keeping a single row per CDR3 protein. The sample contains around 740,000 distinct CDR3 sequences, 35% to 45% of which appear only once. The CDR3 contains 17 residues. V shed 5 bases and J shed 0 bases, with 18 bases lying between them. Per the germline V gene, CDR1 is SGHTA and CDR2 is FQGNSA. This clonotype showed up just a few times. Antigen unknown. Findings of the study overall: Cumulative public TCR beta family frequency identified CMV carriers with the relevant HLA. Dominating the ex vivo response were TCR beta clonotypes that were CMV-specific and HLA-C-restricted.

The chain employs TRBV7-2 and TRBJ2-3; no clear D gene. This TCR was recovered from a human donor in good health (CMV status not recorded). Some clones in this sample may be carry-over from other donors' samples. Input material: PBMCs. DNA of the CDR3: TGTGCCAGCAGCATTTCGCCCTCCACCCCTAGCACAGATACGCAGTATTTT. Translation gives CASSISPSTPSTDTQYF.